A single sample gave rise to the 13 T cell receptor beta chains below, sequenced in a study of blood T cells in healthy people across ages. A sample-barcoded 5' primer and a J-beta primer mix were used in a second PCR of roughly 6 to 12 cycles. TCRdb used MiXCR to reprocess the 5' RACE reads, holding one entry per CDR3 protein. The data show about 680,000 distinct CDR3 sequences, around half seen once. Specimen: blood. These receptors all come from an older woman in good health.

The chain links TRBV7-9 to TRBJ2-2; D unclear. Trimming left V 0 bases short and J 3 bases short, with 8 bases between. The CDR3 consists of 15 residues. CDR1 and CDR2 from the germline V gene are SEHNR and FQNEAQ (reference sequence). CDR3 amino acids: CASSLALFDTGELFF. CDR3 coding DNA: TGTGCCAGCAGCTTAGCCCTTTTCGACACCGGGGAGCTGTTTTTT.

The chain links TRBV2 to TRBJ2-7; no clear D gene. The germline gives CDR1 SNHLY, CDR2 FYNNEI. There are 11 residues in the CDR3. V gave up 8 bases and J gave up 3 bases, with 8 bases separating them. The CDR3 protein is CASLEVYEQYF. CDR3 nucleotide sequence: TGTGCCAGCCTCGAAGTCTACGAGCAGTACTTC.

This clonotype has only one observation. The J gene is TRBJ2-7, the V gene TRBV6-2 or TRBV6-3, with D perhaps assigned TRBD1 or TRBD2 (5 bases each). The CDR3 runs to 18 residues. V lost 5 bases, J lost 6 bases, and 29 bases lay in between. Germline-derived CDR1 and CDR2 are MNHEY and SVGEGT. CDR3: CASSDPIPGRSLDGEQYF. In DNA, the CDR3 is TGTGCCAGCAGTGACCCTATTCCGGGACGGAGCCTTGATGGCGAGCAGTACTTC.

This clonotype was found a few times. This rearrangement joins TRBV9 to TRBJ2-5; D is undetermined. Germline V CDR1 and CDR2: SGDLS, YYNGEE. Deletions cut 0 bases from V and 5 bases from J, with 14 bases between. This CDR3 contains 15 residues. Here the CDR3 DNA reads TGTGCCAGCAGCGTAGAAAAGGCGTCCGGGGAGACCCAGTACTTC. It translates to CASSVEKASGETQYF.

This chain joins TRBV27 and TRBJ2-2, with 9 bases identical to TRBD1. Germline V gives CDR1 MNHEY, CDR2 SMNVEV (reference sequence). The CDR3 runs to 16 residues. With 5 bases clipped from V and 0 bases from J, the junction kept 4 bases outside the gene matches. DNA of the CDR3: TGTGCCAGCAGTAGATGGACAGGGGCGAACACCGGGGAGCTGTTTTTT. Amino acid sequence: CASSRWTGANTGELFF.

Turning to this clonotype: With a much larger clone just one base away, this may be a read error. The chain uses TRBV5-1 and TRBJ2-5; TRBD1 agrees at 10 bases. Germline V lookup: CDR1 SGHRS, CDR2 YFSETQ. This CDR3 contains 15 residues. Losses at the gene ends were 4 bases for V and 4 bases for J; bases not matched to a gene: 7. As DNA, the CDR3 is TGCGCCAGCAGCGGGCGACAGGGGGCTCGAGAGACCCAGTACTTC. Its protein is CASSGRQGARETQYF.

Only a few counts were recorded for this clonotype. The chain is built from TRBV28 and TRBJ2-7, with D hard to call. Germline CDR1 is MDHEN and CDR2 is SYDVKM. V lost 5 bases and J lost 0, with 11 bases in between. This CDR3 comprises 14 residues. The CDR3 loop reads CASSPSAGSYEQYF. DNA for the CDR3: TGTGCCAGCAGTCCATCAGCCGGCTCCTACGAGCAGTACTTC.

As DNA, the CDR3 is TGCAGCGTTGAAGGAAAGGATGATGGCTACACCTTC. As protein: CSVEGKDDGYTF. The J gene is TRBJ1-2, the V gene TRBV29-1; no clear D. Trimming shortened V by 1 base and J by 6 bases, and 9 bases separated the two germline ends. Germline CDR1 SQVTM, CDR2 ANQGSEA. The CDR3 totals 12 residues.

In regard to this clonotype: The germline gene is not matched at one end of the junction; a read error may be the cause. This chain links TRBV20-1 with TRBJ2-1, with D unclear. The germline V gene encodes CDR1 DFQATT and CDR2 SNEGSKA (reference sequence). The CDR3 length is 10 residues. The DNA for the CDR3 is TGCTGTGCTGAGGATAATGAGCAGTTCTTC. Protein sequence: CCAEDNEQFF.

J is TRBJ2-7 and V is TRBV29-1; tentatively, D is TRBD2 (5 bases). V shed 4 bases and J shed 1 base, with 11 bases lying between them. The CDR3 is 13 amino acids. Germline V CDR1 and CDR2: SQVTM, ANQGSEA. The CDR3: CSVASISSYEQYF. The CDR3 DNA reads as TGCAGCGTTGCTAGCATTTCTTCCTACGAGCAGTACTTC.

The rearrangement joins TRBV20-1 to TRBJ1-1; a possible D gene is TRBD1 (6 bases). Trimming removed 6 bases from V and 5 bases from J, with 13 bases in between. CDR3 size: 12 residues. Germline V gene data show CDR1 as DFQATT and CDR2 as SNEGSKA (reference sequence). CDR3 residues: CSASQGMTEAFF. The CDR3 nucleotides read TGCAGTGCGTCACAGGGAATGACTGAAGCTTTCTTT.

This clonotype was counted only a few times. The CDR3 loop reads CSARTTGKPSGRREQFF. The CDR3 DNA sequence: TGCAGTGCTAGGACGACAGGGAAGCCTAGCGGGAGAAGGGAGCAGTTCTTC. The J gene is TRBJ2-1, the V gene TRBV20-1; TRBD2 aligns across 10 bases. The germline CDR1 and CDR2 sequences are DFQATT and SNEGSKA (reference sequence). The trim removed 3 bases at V and 10 bases at J, leaving 18 bases unmatched. This CDR3 contains 17 residues.

The chain recombines TRBV2 with TRBJ2-6; 7 nucleotides match TRBD1. The CDR3 has 15 residues. V lost 6 bases, J lost 4 bases, and 6 bases stayed unmatched. Germline CDR1 SNHLY, CDR2 FYNNEI. The CDR3 here is CASRSQGRGANVLTF. DNA of the CDR3: TGTGCCAGCAGGTCACAGGGGAGAGGGGCCAACGTCCTGACTTTC. Drawing the rest from reference TRBV2 and TRBJ2-6, the complete variable domain is EPEVTQTPSHQVTQMGQEVILRCVPISNHLYFYWYRQILGQKVEFLVSFYNNEISEKSEIFDDQFSVERPDGSNFTLKIRSTKLEDSAMYFCASRSQGRGANVLTFGAGSRLTVL.